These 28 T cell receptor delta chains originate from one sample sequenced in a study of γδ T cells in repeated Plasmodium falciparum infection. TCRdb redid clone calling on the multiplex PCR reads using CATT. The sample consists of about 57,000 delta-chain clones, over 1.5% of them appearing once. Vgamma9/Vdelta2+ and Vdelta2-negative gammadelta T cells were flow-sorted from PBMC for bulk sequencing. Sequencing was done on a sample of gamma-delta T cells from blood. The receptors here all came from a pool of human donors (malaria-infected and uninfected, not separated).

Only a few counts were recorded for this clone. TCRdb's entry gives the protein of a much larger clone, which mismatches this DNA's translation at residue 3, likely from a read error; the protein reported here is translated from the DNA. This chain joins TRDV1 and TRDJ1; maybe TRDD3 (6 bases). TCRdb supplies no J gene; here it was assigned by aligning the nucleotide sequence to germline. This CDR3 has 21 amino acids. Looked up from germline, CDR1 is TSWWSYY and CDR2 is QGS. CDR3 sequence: CAPGELRIVGLVWGDTDKLIF. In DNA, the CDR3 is TGTGCTCCTGGGGAACTAAGGATAGTGGGACTAGTCTGGGGAGACACCGATAAACTCATCTTT.

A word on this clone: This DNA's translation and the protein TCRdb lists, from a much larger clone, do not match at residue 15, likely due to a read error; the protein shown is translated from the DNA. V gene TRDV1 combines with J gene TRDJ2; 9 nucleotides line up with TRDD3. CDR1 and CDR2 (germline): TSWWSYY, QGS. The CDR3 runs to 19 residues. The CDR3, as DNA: TGTGCTCTTGGTAAAGGCCTTCCCTGGTGGTGGGGGATAACAGAACAACTCTTCTTT. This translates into CALGKGLPWWWGITEQLFF.

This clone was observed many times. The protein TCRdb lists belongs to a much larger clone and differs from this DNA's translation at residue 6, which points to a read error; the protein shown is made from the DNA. CDR3 DNA sequence: TGTGCCTGTGACCCCCCCGGGGGGTACACCGATAAACTCATCTTT. It specifies CACDPPGGYTDKLIF. J is TRDJ1 and V is TRDV2; D is perhaps TRDD3 (5 bases). V shed 3 bases and J shed 0 bases, with 13 bases lying between them. Germline V gene sequence: CDR1 GEAIGNYY, CDR2 EKD. The CDR3 spans 15 residues.

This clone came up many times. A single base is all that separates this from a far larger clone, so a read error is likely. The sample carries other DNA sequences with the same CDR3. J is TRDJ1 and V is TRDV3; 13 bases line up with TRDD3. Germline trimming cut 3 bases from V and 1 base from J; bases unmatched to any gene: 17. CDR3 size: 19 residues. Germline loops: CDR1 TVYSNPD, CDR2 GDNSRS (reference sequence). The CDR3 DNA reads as TGTGCCTTCGCGCCTTCCTACGGAACTGGGGGATACGTCACCGATAAACTCATCTTT. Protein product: CAFAPSYGTGGYVTDKLIF.

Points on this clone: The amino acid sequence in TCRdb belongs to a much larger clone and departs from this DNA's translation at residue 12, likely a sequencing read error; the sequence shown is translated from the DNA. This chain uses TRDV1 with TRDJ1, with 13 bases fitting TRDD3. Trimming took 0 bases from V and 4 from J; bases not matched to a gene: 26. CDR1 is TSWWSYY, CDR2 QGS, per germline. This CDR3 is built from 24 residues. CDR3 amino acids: CALGELRLPSLVTGGYGLHDKLIF. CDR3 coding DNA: TGTGCTCTTGGGGAACTCCGCTTGCCTTCCCTAGTTACTGGGGGATACGGACTCCACGATAAACTCATCTTT.

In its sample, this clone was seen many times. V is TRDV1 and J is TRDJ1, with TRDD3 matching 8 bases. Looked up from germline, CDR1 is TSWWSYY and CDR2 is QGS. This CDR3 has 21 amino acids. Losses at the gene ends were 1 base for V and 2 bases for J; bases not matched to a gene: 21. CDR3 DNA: TGTGCTCTTGGGGAACCCCTTATCTTTTATCACAGGGGATACCATACCGATAAACTCATCTTT. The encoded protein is CALGEPLIFYHRGYHTDKLIF.

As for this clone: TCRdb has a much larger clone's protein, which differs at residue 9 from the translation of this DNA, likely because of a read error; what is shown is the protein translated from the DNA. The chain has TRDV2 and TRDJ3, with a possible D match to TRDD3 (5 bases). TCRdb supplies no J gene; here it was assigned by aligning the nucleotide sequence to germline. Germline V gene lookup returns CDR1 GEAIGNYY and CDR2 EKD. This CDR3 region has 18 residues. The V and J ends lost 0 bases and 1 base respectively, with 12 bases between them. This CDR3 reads CACDTAGSPSWDTRQMFF. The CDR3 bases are TGTGCCTGTGACACCGCTGGGAGTCCTTCCTGGGACACCCGACAGATGTTTTTC.

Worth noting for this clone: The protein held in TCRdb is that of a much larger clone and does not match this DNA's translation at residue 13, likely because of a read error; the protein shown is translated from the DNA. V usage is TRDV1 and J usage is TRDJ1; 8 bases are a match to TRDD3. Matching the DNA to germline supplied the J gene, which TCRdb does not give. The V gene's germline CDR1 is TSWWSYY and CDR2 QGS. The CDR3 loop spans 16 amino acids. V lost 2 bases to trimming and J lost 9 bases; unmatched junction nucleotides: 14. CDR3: CALGEMGGGSLHELIF. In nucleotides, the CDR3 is TGTGCTCTTGGGGAAATGGGTGGGGGATCTCTCCATGAACTCATCTTT.

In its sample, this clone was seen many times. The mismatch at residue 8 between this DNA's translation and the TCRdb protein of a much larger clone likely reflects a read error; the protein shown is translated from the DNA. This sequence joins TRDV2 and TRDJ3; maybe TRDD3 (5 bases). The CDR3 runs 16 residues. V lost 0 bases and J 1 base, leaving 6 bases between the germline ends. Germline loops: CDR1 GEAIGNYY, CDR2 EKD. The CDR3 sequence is CACDTWGSWDTRQMFF. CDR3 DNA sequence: TGTGCCTGTGACACCTGGGGTTCCTGGGACACCCGACAGATGTTTTTC.

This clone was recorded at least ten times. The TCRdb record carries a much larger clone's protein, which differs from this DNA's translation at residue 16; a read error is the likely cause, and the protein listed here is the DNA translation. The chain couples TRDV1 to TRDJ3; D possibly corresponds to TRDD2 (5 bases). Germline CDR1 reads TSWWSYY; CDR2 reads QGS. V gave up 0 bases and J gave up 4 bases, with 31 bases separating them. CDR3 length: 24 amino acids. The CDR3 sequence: CALGELGSSRLLQPFPWDTRQMFF. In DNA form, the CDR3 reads TGTGCTCTTGGGGAACTAGGTTCCTCCAGATTACTGCAACCTTTCCCATGGGACACCCGACAGATGTTTTTC.

CDR3 bases: TGTGCTCTTGGGGAAAAGGGATGGCGCTGGGGGATACATTACACCGATAAACTCATCTTT. Amino acids: CALGEKGWRWGIHYTDKLIF. The chain carries TRDV1 and TRDJ1; 11 bases agree with TRDD3. TCRdb offers no J gene call, so here the DNA was matched to germline to obtain one. After removal of 2 bases from V and 0 bases from J, the junction contained 14 bases not matched to a gene. CDR3 length: 20 residues. Germline values: CDR1 TSWWSYY, CDR2 QGS.

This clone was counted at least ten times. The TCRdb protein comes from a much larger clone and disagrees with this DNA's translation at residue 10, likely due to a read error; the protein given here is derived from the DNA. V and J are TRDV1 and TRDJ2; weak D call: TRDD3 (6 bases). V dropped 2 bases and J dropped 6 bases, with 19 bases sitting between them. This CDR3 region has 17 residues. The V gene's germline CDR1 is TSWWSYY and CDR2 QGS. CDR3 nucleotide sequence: TGTGCTCTTGGGGAATTTGATTGGGGGCCCTTGTCAGCACAACTCTTCTTT. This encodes CALGEFDWGPLSAQLFF.

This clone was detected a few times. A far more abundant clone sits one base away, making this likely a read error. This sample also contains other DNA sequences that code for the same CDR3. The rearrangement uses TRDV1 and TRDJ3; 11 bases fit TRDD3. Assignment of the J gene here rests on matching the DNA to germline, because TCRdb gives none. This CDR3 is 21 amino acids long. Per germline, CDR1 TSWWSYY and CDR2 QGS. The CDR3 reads CALGELPTGWGIRWDTRQMFF. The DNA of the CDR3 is TGTGCTCTCGGGGAACTACCTACAGGGTGGGGGATACGATGGGACACCCGACAGATGTTTTTC.

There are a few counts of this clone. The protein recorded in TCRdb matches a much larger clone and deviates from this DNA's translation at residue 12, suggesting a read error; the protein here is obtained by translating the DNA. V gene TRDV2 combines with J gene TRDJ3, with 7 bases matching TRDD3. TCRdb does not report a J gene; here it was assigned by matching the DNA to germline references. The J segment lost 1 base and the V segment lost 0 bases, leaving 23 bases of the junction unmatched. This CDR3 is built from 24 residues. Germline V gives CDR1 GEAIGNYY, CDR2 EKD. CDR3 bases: TGTGCCTGTGACACCATCGATTCCCGTACTGGGGAATCAGGGCCTTCCTGGGACACCCGACAGATGTTTTTC. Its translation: CACDTIDSRTGESGPSWDTRQMFF.

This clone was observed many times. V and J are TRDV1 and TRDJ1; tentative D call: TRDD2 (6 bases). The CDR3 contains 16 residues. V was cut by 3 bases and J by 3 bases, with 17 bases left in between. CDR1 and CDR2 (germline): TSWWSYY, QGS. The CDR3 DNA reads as TGTGCTCTTGGGGAGCGTCTTCCTTCGTTGGCCGATAAACTCATCTTT. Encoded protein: CALGERLPSLADKLIF.

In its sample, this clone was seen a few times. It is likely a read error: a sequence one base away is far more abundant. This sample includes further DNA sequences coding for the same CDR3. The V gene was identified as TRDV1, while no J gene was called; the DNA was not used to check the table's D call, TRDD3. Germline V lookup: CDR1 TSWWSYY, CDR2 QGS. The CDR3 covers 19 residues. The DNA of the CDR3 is TGTGCTCTTGGGGACCCAAGTCCCTTCGGGAGGGGGTACACCGATAAACTCATTTTT. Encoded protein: CALGDPSPFGRGYTDKLIF.

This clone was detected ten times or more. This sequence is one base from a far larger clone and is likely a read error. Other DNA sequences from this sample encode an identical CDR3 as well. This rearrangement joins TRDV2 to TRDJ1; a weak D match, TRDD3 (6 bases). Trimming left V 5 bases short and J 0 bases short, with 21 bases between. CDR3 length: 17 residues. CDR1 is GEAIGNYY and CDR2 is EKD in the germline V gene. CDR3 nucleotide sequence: TGTGCCTGTGGGTTACTGGGCCTGTCGGAGGACACCGATAAACTCATCTTT. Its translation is CACGLLGLSEDTDKLIF.

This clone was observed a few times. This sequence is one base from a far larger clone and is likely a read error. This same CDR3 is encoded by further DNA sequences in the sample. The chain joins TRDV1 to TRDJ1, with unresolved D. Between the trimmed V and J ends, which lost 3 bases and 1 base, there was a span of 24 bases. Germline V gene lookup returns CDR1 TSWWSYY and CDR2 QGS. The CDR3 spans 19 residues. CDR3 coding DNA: TGTGCTCTTGGGGACCCGGGACCCCCACACCCCCTTTGCACCGATAAACTCATCTTT. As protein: CALGDPGPPHPLCTDKLIF.

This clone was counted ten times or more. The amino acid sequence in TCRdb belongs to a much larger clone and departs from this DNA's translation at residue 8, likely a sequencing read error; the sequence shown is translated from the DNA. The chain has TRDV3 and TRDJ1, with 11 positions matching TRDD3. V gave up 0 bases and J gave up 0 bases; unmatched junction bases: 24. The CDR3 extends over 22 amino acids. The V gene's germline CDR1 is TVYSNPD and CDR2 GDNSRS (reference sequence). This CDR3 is CAFRPFQHWGISGPSYTDKLIF. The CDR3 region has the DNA TGTGCCTTTAGACCCTTCCAACACTGGGGGATATCCGGACCATCGTACACCGATAAACTCATCTTT.

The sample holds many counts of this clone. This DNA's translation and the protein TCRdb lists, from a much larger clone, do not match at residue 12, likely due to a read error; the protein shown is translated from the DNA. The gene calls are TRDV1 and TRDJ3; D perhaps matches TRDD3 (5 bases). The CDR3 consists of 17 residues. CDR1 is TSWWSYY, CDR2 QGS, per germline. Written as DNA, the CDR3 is TGTGCTCTTGGGGTAAACCACAGGCCCTGGGACATCCGACAGATGTTTTTC. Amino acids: CALGVNHRPWDIRQMFF.

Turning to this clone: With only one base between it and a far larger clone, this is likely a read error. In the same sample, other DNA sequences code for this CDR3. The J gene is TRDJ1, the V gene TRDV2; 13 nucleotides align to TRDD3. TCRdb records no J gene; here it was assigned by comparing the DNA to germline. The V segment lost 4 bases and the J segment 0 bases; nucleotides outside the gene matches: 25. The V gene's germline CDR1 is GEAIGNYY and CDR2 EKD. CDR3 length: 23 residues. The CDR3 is CACDTEFSKLGDTRQTYTDKLIF. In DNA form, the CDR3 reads TGTGCCTGTGATACCGAGTTCTCCAAACTGGGGGATACGCGCCAAACGTACACCGATAAACTCATCTTT.

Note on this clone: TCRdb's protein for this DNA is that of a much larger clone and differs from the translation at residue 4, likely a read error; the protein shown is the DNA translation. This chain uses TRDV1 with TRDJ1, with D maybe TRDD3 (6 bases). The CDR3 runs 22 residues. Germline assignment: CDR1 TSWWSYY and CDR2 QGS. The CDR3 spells CALREPRRRDTRTPFHTDKLIF. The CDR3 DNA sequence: TGTGCTCTTAGGGAACCTCGGAGAAGAGATACGCGGACACCATTCCACACCGATAAACTCATCTTT.

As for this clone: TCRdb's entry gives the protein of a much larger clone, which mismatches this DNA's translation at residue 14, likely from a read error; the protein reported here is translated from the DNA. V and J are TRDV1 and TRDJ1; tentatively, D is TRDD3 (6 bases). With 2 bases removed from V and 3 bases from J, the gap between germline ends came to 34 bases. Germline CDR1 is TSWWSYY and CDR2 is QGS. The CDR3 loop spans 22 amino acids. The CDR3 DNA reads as TGTGCTCTTGGGGAAAGACTCGTCCCTCGGGTTACTGGGAGATACGCGTCCGATAAACTCATCTTT. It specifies CALGERLVPRVTGRYASDKLIF.

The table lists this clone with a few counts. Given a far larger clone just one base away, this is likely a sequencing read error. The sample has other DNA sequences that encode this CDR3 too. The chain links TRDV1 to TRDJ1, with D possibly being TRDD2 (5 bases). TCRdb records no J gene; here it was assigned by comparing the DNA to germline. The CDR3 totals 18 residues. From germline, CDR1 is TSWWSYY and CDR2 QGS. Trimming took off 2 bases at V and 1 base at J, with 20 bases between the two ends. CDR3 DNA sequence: TGTGCTCTTGGGGAATACTTCCCTACGGAGCCCCGCACCGATAAACTCATCTTT. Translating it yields CALGEYFPTEPRTDKLIF.

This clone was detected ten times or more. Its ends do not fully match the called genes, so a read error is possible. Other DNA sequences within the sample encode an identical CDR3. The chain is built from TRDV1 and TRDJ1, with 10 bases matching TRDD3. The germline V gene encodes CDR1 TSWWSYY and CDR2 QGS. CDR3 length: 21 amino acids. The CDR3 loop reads CALGDPPSSRDWGMYTDKLIF. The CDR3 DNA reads TGTGCTCTTGGGGATCCTCCTTCCTCCCGGGACTGGGGGATGTACACAGATAAACTCATCTTT.

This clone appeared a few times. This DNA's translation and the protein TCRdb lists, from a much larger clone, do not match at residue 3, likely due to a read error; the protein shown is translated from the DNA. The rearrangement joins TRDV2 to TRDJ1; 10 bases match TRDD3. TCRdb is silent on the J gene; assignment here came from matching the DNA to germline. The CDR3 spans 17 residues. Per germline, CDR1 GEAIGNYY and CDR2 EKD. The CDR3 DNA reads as TGTGCCCGTGACGCCGTACTGGGGGATGCCAATACCGATAAACTCATCTTT. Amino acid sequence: CARDAVLGDANTDKLIF.

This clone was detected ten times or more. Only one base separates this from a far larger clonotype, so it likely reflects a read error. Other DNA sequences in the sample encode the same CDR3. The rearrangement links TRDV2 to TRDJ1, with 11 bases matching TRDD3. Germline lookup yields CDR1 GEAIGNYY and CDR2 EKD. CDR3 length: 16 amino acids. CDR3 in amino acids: CACDTVGGYASDKLIF. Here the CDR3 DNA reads TGTGCCTGCGACACCGTTGGGGGATACGCATCCGATAAACTCATCTTT.

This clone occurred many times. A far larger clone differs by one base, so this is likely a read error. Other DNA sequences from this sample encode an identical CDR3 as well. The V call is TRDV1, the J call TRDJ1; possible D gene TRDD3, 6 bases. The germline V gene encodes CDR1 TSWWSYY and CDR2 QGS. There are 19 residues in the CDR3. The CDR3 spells CALGEGAGARRGYTDKLIF. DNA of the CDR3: TGTGCTCTTGGGGAAGGCGCTGGGGCCCGGAGAGGGTACACCGACAAACTCATCTTT.